The rows below give T cell receptor beta chains drawn from one sample of a study of cytomegalovirus exposure and HLA in healthy donors. Produced via immunoSEQ multiplex PCR; TCRdb's table is partial and in-frame only. The sample gives 150,000 to 250,000 clones, 80% to 90% of which show up once; roughly 13% is in the top ten. The sample was PBMCs. The receptor source for this set is a woman aged 25 to 39 in good health and CMV-seropositive. Both conserved end residues are part of each CDR3. D genes are given only for firm matches. Clone size is not always given. Where it is, it says once, few, many or a class for expanded clones.

j_gene: TRBJ2-5; v_gene: TRBV9; abundance: -; d_gene: -; CDR3nt: TGTGCCAGCAGCGTACAGGGCACCACAGAGACCCAGTACTTC; CDR3aa: CASSVQGTTETQYF
j_gene: TRBJ2-3; v_gene: TRBV7-6; abundance: -; d_gene: -; CDR3nt: TGTGCCAGCAGCTTTTATACAGATACGCAGTATTTT; CDR3aa: CASSFYTDTQYF
j_gene: TRBJ2-7; v_gene: TRBV18; abundance: -; d_gene: -; CDR3nt: TGTGCCAGCTCCCTCGGACAATCCTACGAGCAGTACTTC; CDR3aa: CASSLGQSYEQYF
j_gene: TRBJ2-3; v_gene: TRBV29-1; abundance: -; d_gene: -; CDR3nt: TGCAGCGTTCCACCTAGCGTTACAGATACGCAGTATTTT; CDR3aa: CSVPPSVTDTQYF
j_gene: TRBJ2-7; v_gene: TRBV6-5; abundance: -; d_gene: -; CDR3nt: TGTGCCACCCACCTCCGCGGATCCTACGAGCAGTACTTC; CDR3aa: CATHLRGSYEQYF
j_gene: TRBJ1-5; v_gene: TRBV6-5; abundance: few; d_gene: TRBD1; CDR3nt: TGTGCCAGCAGTGCCGGACAGGGCCTTCGGCCCCAGCATTTT; CDR3aa: CASSAGQGLRPQHF
j_gene: TRBJ1-1; v_gene: TRBV18; abundance: -; d_gene: -; CDR3nt: TGTGCCAGCTCCAACGCCGGCGGCGACACTGAAGCTTTCTTT; CDR3aa: CASSNAGGDTEAFF
j_gene: TRBJ1-5; v_gene: TRBV4-1; abundance: -; d_gene: TRBD1; CDR3nt: TGCGCCAGCAGCCAAGATGGGACAGTGGCAGACAATCAGCCCCAGCATTTT; CDR3aa: CASSQDGTVADNQPQHF
j_gene: TRBJ1-3; v_gene: TRBV28; abundance: few; d_gene: -; CDR3nt: TGTGCCAGCAGTCCGGGCTCTGGAAACACCATATATTTT; CDR3aa: CASSPGSGNTIYF
j_gene: TRBJ1-1; v_gene: TRBV6-6; abundance: -; d_gene: TRBD1; CDR3nt: TGTGCCAGCAGCCCCAGGACAGGAAGCACTGAAGCTTTCTTT; CDR3aa: CASSPRTGSTEAFF
j_gene: TRBJ2-7; v_gene: TRBV5-1; abundance: -; d_gene: -; CDR3nt: TGCGCCAGCAGCTTGGCGGGAAGTGACGAGCAGTACTTC; CDR3aa: CASSLAGSDEQYF
j_gene: TRBJ2-1; v_gene: TRBV19; abundance: -; d_gene: -; CDR3nt: TGTGCCAGTAGTATCCAGCGGGGACACTTTTACAATGAGCAGTTCTTC; CDR3aa: CASSIQRGHFYNEQFF
j_gene: TRBJ1-1; v_gene: TRBV6-6; abundance: once; d_gene: -; CDR3nt: TGTGCCAGCAGTTACTCGATGCGGGGGGCTGAAGCTTTCTTT; CDR3aa: CASSYSMRGAEAFF
j_gene: TRBJ2-5; v_gene: TRBV28; abundance: -; d_gene: TRBD2; CDR3nt: TGTGCCAGCAGTCAATGGACTAGCGGGAGGTTGGGAGAGACCCAGTACTTC; CDR3aa: CASSQWTSGRLGETQYF
j_gene: TRBJ2-2; v_gene: TRBV9; abundance: -; d_gene: TRBD1; CDR3nt: TGTGCCAGCCGCGGGACAGGCCTCACCGGGGAGCTGTTTTTT; CDR3aa: CASRGTGLTGELFF
j_gene: TRBJ1-1; v_gene: TRBV4-1; abundance: -; d_gene: -; CDR3nt: TGCGCCAGCAGTCTTCACAGAGGGCGGACTATGAACACTGAAGCTTTCTTT; CDR3aa: CASSLHRGRTMNTEAFF
j_gene: TRBJ2-2; v_gene: TRBV2; abundance: -; d_gene: TRBD2; CDR3nt: TGTGCCAGCAGTGACCATAACCTCCTAGCGGCGACGAACACCGGGGAGCTGTTTTTT; CDR3aa: CASSDHNLLAATNTGELFF
j_gene: TRBJ2-7; v_gene: TRBV28; abundance: -; d_gene: -; CDR3nt: TGTGCCAGCTCTGGACAGTTCTACGAGCAGTACTTC; CDR3aa: CASSGQFYEQYF
j_gene: TRBJ2-7; v_gene: TRBV2; abundance: -; d_gene: -; CDR3nt: TGTGCCAGCAGCCAGACTAGTTACGAGCAGTACTTC; CDR3aa: CASSQTSYEQYF
j_gene: TRBJ2-1; v_gene: TRBV5-1; abundance: -; d_gene: TRBD2; CDR3nt: TGCGCCAGCAGCTCGGCTCTAGCGGGGAATGAGCAGTTCTTC; CDR3aa: CASSSALAGNEQFF
j_gene: TRBJ2-3; v_gene: TRBV30; abundance: -; d_gene: -; CDR3nt: TGTGCCTGGGGGGCCCCCCAGGGGAGCACAGATACGCAGTATTTT; CDR3aa: CAWGAPQGSTDTQYF
j_gene: TRBJ2-4; v_gene: TRBV9; abundance: -; d_gene: TRBD1; CDR3nt: TGTGCCAGCAGCGCCGGGACACAGGGGAACATTCAGTACTTC; CDR3aa: CASSAGTQGNIQYF
j_gene: TRBJ1-1; v_gene: TRBV5-6; abundance: -; d_gene: -; CDR3nt: TGTGCCAGCAGCTTGAGTACCAGTGAAGCTTTCTTT; CDR3aa: CASSLSTSEAFF
j_gene: TRBJ1-1; v_gene: TRBV27; abundance: -; d_gene: -; CDR3nt: TGTGCCAGCAGTCCACCCAAGGGGGGGGTCGCGAACACTGAAGCTTTCTTT; CDR3aa: CASSPPKGGVANTEAFF
j_gene: TRBJ2-7; v_gene: TRBV15; abundance: few; d_gene: TRBD1; CDR3nt: TGTGCCACCAGCAGGAACAGGGGGCGTGAGCAGTACTTC; CDR3aa: CATSRNRGREQYF
j_gene: TRBJ2-2; v_gene: TRBV4-2; abundance: -; d_gene: TRBD2; CDR3nt: TGTGCCAGCAGGGGACTAGCGGGAGTGGCCGGGGAGCTGTTTTTT; CDR3aa: CASRGLAGVAGELFF
j_gene: TRBJ2-3; v_gene: TRBV15; abundance: -; d_gene: TRBD2; CDR3nt: TGTGCCACCAGCGTTCGACTAGCGGGAGCAGCAGATACGCAGTATTTT; CDR3aa: CATSVRLAGAADTQYF
j_gene: TRBJ1-2; v_gene: TRBV6-5; abundance: few; d_gene: -; CDR3nt: TGTGCCAGCAGTTCCACCGAGGATGGCTACACCTTC; CDR3aa: CASSSTEDGYTF
j_gene: TRBJ2-6; v_gene: TRBV19; abundance: -; d_gene: -; CDR3nt: TGTGCCAGTAGTATGGGCAGGGTGATCGTAGCTGGGGCCAACGTCCTGACTTTC; CDR3aa: CASSMGRVIVAGANVLTF
j_gene: TRBJ2-7; v_gene: TRBV2; abundance: -; d_gene: -; CDR3nt: TGTGCCAGCAACGGACTCACCTACGAGCAGTACTTC; CDR3aa: CASNGLTYEQYF
j_gene: TRBJ2-1; v_gene: TRBV25-1; abundance: -; d_gene: TRBD2; CDR3nt: TGTGCCAGCAGTGGTTATAGCGGGAGTAGGTACAATGAGCAGTTCTTC; CDR3aa: CASSGYSGSRYNEQFF
j_gene: TRBJ1-3; v_gene: TRBV6-1; abundance: -; d_gene: TRBD1; CDR3nt: TGTGCCAGCAGTTTACAGGGGGCGCCTGGAAACACCATATATTTT; CDR3aa: CASSLQGAPGNTIYF
j_gene: TRBJ2-2; v_gene: TRBV9; abundance: -; d_gene: -; CDR3nt: TGTGCCAGCAGCCCCACTAGGGTAACCGGGGAGCTGTTTTTT; CDR3aa: CASSPTRVTGELFF
j_gene: TRBJ2-1; v_gene: TRBV2; abundance: -; d_gene: TRBD2; CDR3nt: TGTGCCAGCAGTGAGCAACTAGCGCACTACAATGAGCAGTTCTTC; CDR3aa: CASSEQLAHYNEQFF
j_gene: TRBJ1-1; v_gene: TRBV4-2; abundance: -; d_gene: -; CDR3nt: TGTGCCAGCAGCCGTGACCAGGGGTACACTGAAGCTTTCTTT; CDR3aa: CASSRDQGYTEAFF
j_gene: TRBJ2-1; v_gene: TRBV20-1; abundance: -; d_gene: -; CDR3nt: TGCAGTGCGAAAACAGATGTGGAGCAGTTCTTC; CDR3aa: CSAKTDVEQFF
j_gene: TRBJ1-5; v_gene: TRBV30; abundance: once; d_gene: -; CDR3nt: TGTGCCTGGACGCCGGGACTGAACAATCAGCCCCAGCATTTT; CDR3aa: CAWTPGLNNQPQHF
j_gene: TRBJ2-7; v_gene: TRBV7-8; abundance: -; d_gene: -; CDR3nt: TGTGCCAGCAGCTTTGACATGTCGGGGTACGAGCAGTACTTC; CDR3aa: CASSFDMSGYEQYF
j_gene: TRBJ2-1; v_gene: TRBV7-2; abundance: -; d_gene: TRBD2; CDR3nt: TGTGCCAGCAGCTACAATAGCGGGGAGGACACCAATGAGCAGTTCTTC; CDR3aa: CASSYNSGEDTNEQFF
j_gene: TRBJ2-5; v_gene: TRBV2; abundance: once; d_gene: TRBD1; CDR3nt: TGTGCCAGCAGGGGGTCCACAGGGGTTCAAGAGACCCAGTACTTC; CDR3aa: CASRGSTGVQETQYF
j_gene: TRBJ2-1; v_gene: TRBV6-6; abundance: -; d_gene: -; CDR3nt: TGTGCCAGCAGTGCCCTTGGGGCCCCCTACAATGAGCAGTTCTTC; CDR3aa: CASSALGAPYNEQFF